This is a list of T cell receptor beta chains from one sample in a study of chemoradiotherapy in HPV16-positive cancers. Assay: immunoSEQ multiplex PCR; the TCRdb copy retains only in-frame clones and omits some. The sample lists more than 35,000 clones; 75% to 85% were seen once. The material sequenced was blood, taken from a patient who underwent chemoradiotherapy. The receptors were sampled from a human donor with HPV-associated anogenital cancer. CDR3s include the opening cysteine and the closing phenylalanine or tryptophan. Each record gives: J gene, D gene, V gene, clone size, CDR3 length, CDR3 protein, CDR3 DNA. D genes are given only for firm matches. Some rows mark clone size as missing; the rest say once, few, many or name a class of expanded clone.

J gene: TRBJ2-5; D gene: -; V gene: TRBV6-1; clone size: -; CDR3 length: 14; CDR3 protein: CASSEGGGGETQYF; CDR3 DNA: TGTGCCAGCAGTGAAGGTGGGGGTGGAGAGACCCAGTACTTC
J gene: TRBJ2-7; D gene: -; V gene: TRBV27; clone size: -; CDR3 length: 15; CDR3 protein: CASSLTGHNSYEQYF; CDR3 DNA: TGTGCCAGCAGTTTAACGGGGCATAACTCCTACGAGCAGTACTTC
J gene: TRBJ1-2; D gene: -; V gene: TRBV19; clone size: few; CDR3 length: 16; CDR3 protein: CASSTRQATYNYGYTF; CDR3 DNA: TGTGCCAGTTCGACCAGACAGGCGACATATAACTATGGCTACACCTTC
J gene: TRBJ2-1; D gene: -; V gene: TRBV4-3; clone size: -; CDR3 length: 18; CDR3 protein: CASSQGPKRSFGYNEQFF; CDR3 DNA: TGCGCCAGCAGCCAAGGGCCGAAGAGGTCCTTCGGATACAATGAGCAGTTCTTC
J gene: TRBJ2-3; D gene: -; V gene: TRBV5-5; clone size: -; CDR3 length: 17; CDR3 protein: CASSLGPGAGPTDTQYF; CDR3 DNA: TGTGCCAGCAGCTTGGGACCGGGGGCGGGCCCCACAGATACGCAGTATTTT
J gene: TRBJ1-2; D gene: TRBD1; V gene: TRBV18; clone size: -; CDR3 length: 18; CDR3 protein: CASSPTPGQGGLGYGYTF; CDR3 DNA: TGTGCCAGCTCACCGACCCCAGGACAGGGGGGCCTTGGCTATGGCTACACCTTC
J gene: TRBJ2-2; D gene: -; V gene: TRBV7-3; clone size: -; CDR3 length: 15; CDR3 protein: CASSLKQGNTGELFF; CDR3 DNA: TGTGCCAGCAGCTTAAAGCAGGGGAACACCGGGGAGCTGTTTTTT
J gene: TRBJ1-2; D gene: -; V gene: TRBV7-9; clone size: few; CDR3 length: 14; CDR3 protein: CASSSFNPAGGYTF; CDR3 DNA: TGTGCCAGCAGCTCGTTTAACCCGGCCGGAGGCTACACCTTC
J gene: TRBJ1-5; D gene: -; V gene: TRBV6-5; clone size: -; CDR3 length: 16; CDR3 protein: CASSYSEPTSNQPQHF; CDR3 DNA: TGTGCCAGCAGTTACTCGGAACCGACTAGCAATCAGCCCCAGCATTTT
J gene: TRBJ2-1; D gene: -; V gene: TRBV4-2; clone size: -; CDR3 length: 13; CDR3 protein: CASSLPPDNEQFF; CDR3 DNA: TGTGCCAGCAGCCTACCCCCAGACAATGAGCAGTTCTTC
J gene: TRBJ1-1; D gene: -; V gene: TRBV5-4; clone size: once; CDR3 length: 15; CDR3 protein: CASSRGETMNTEAFF; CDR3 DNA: TGTGCCAGCAGCCGTGGAGAAACCATGAACACTGAAGCTTTCTTT
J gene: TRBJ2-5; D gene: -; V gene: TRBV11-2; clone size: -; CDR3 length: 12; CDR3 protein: CASSTGRETQYF; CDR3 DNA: TGTGCCAGCAGCACGGGCCGGGAGACCCAGTACTTC
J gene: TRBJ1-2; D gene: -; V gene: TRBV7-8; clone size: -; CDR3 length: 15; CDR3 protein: CASSLEIKPDYGYTF; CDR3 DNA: TGTGCCAGCAGCTTAGAAATAAAACCGGACTATGGCTACACCTTC
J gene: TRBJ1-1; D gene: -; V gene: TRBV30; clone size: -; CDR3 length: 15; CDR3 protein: CAWSVKFAGAHEAFF; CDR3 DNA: TGTGCCTGGAGTGTAAAATTCGCGGGGGCCCATGAAGCTTTCTTT
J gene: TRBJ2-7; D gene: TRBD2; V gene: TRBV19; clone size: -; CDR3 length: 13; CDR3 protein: CATRLSGAYEQYF; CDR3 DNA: TGTGCCACCCGGCTTAGCGGGGCCTACGAGCAGTACTTC
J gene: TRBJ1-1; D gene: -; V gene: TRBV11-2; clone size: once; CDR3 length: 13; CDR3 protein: CASRSIENTEAFF; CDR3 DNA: TGTGCCAGCAGATCTATAGAGAACACTGAAGCTTTCTTT
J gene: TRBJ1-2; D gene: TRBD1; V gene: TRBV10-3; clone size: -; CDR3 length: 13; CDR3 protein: CAIGSGTDYGYTF; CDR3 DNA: TGTGCCATCGGTTCCGGGACAGATTATGGCTACACCTTC
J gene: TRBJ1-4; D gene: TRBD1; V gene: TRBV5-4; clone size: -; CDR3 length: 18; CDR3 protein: CASSLSGGRGRANEKLFF; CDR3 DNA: TGTGCCAGCAGCCTGTCGGGGGGAAGGGGGCGTGCTAATGAAAAACTGTTTTTT
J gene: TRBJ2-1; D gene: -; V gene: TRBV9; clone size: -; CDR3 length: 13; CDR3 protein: CASSPRSYNEQFF; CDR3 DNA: TGTGCCAGCAGTCCGAGATCCTACAATGAGCAGTTCTTC
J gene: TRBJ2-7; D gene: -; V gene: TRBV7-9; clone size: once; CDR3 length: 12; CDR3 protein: CASSAAGYEQYF; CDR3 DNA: TGTGCCAGCAGCGCCGCAGGTTACGAGCAGTACTTC
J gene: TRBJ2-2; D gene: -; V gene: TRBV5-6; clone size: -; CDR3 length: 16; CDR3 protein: CASSLAPPDYTGELFF; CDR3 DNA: TGTGCCAGCAGCTTGGCCCCCCCTGATTACACCGGGGAGCTGTTTTTT
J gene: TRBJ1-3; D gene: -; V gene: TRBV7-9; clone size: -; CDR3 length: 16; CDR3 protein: CASSPGTQSSGNTIYF; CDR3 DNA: TGTGCCAGCAGCCCCGGGACACAGAGCTCTGGAAACACCATATATTTT
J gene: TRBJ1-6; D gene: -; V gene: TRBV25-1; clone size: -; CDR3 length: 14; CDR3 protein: CASSTLGGDSPLHF; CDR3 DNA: TGTGCCAGCAGTACACTCGGGGGGGATTCACCCCTCCACTTT
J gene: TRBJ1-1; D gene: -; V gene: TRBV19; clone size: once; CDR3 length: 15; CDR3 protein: CASSNGVIMNTEAFF; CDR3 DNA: TGTGCCAGTAGTAATGGAGTGATTATGAACACTGAAGCTTTCTTT
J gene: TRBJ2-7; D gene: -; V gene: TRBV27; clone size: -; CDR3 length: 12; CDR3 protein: CASSPSAGEQYF; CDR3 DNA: TGTGCCAGCAGTCCCTCGGCGGGGGAGCAGTACTTC
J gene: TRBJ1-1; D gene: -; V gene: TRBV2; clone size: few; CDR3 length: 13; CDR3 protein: CATRPGGTTEAFF; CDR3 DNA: TGTGCCACGCGACCGGGAGGTACCACTGAAGCTTTCTTT
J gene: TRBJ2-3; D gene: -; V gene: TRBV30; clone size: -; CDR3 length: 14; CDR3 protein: CAWRVKTSTDTQYF; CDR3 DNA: TGTGCCTGGAGGGTCAAGACTAGCACAGATACGCAGTATTTT
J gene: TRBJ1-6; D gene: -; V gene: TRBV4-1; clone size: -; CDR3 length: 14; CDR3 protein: CASSPIMTDSPLHF; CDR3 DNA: TGCGCCAGCAGCCCTATCATGACCGATTCACCCCTCCACTTT
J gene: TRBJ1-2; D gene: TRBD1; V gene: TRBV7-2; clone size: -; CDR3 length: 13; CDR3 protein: CASSLGQFYGYTF; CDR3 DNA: TGTGCCAGCAGCCTGGGACAGTTCTATGGCTACACCTTC
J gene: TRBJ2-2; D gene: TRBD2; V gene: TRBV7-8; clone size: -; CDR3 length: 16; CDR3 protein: CASRTSGGALTGELFF; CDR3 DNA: TGTGCCAGCAGGACTAGCGGGGGGGCTCTCACCGGGGAGCTGTTTTTT
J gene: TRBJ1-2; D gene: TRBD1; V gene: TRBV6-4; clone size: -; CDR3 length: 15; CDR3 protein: CASSADRQGNYGYTF; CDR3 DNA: TGTGCCAGCAGTGCCGATCGACAGGGAAACTATGGCTACACCTTC
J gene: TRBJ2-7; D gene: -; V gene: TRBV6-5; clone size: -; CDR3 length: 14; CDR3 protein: CASSSSNPPYEQYF; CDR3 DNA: TGTGCCAGCAGTTCTTCTAACCCTCCCTACGAGCAGTACTTC
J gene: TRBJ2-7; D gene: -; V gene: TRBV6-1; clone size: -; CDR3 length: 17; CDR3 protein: CASSEMNGGVGSYEQYF; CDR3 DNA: TGTGCCAGCAGTGAAATGAACGGGGGTGTCGGCTCCTACGAGCAGTACTTC
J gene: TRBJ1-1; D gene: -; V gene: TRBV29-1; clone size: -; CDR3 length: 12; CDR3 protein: CSGGQHNTEAFF; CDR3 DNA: TGCAGCGGCGGACAGCACAACACTGAAGCTTTCTTT
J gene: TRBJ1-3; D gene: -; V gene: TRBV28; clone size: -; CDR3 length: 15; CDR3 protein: CASSSAGDSGNTIYF; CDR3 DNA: TGTGCCAGCAGTTCTGCAGGGGACTCTGGAAACACCATATATTTT
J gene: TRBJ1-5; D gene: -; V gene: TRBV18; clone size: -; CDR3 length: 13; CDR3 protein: CASSPRSDQPQHF; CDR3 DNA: TGTGCCAGCTCACCACGGTCAGATCAGCCCCAGCATTTT
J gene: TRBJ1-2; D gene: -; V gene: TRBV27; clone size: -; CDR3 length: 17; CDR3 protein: CASSLRQGVTLSYGYTF; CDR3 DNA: TGTGCCAGCAGTTTACGGCAGGGCGTGACCTTAAGCTATGGCTACACCTTC
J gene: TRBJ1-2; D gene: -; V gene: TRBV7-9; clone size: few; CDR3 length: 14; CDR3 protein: CASSLRGPPDGYTF; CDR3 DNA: TGTGCCAGCAGCTTACGGGGGCCCCCAGATGGCTACACCTTC
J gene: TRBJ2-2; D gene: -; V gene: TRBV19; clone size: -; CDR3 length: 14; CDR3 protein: CASSNWGLTGELFF; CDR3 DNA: TGTGCCAGTAGTAACTGGGGGCTAACCGGGGAGCTGTTTTTT
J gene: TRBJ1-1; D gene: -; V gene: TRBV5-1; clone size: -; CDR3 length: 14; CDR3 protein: CASSRDGVGAEAFF; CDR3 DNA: TGCGCCAGCAGCCGGGACGGGGTAGGGGCTGAAGCTTTCTTT
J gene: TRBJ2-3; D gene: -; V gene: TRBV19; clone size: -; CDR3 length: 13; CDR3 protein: CASSIGKGDTQYF; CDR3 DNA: TGTGCCAGTAGTATAGGAAAGGGGGATACGCAGTATTTT
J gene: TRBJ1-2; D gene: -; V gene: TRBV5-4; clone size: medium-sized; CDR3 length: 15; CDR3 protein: CASSLVAGSGYGYTF; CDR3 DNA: TGTGCCAGCAGCTTGGTGGCGGGCTCCGGGTATGGCTACACCTTC
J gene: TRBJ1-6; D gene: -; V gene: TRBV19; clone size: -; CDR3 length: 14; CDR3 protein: CASSIKVYNSPLHF; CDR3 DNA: TGTGCCAGTAGTATCAAGGTTTATAATTCACCCCTCCACTTT
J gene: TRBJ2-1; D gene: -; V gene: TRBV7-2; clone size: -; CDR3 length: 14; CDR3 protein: CASSETGSLNEQFF; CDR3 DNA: TGTGCCAGCAGCGAGACAGGATCACTCAATGAGCAGTTCTTC
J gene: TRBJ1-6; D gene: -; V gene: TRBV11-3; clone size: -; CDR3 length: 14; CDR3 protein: CASSSGFDGGTLHF; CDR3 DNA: TGTGCCAGCAGCTCGGGATTCGATGGGGGCACCCTCCACTTT
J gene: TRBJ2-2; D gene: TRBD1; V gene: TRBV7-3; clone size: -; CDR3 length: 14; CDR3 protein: CASSGNRGSGELFF; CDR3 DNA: TGTGCCAGCAGCGGCAACAGGGGGTCGGGAGAGCTGTTTTTT
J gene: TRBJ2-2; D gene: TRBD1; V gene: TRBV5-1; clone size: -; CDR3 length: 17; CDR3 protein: CASSLGTGGAGTGELFF; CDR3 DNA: TGCGCCAGCAGCTTGGGGACAGGGGGCGCCGGGACCGGGGAGCTGTTTTTT
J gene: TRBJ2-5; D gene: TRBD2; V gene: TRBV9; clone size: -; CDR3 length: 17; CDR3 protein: CASSVVPSGGGQETQYF; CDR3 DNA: TGTGCCAGCAGCGTAGTCCCTAGCGGGGGGGGGCAAGAGACCCAGTACTTC
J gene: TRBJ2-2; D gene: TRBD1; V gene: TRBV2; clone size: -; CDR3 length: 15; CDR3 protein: CASSEQGADTGELFF; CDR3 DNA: TGTGCCAGCAGTGAACAGGGGGCAGACACCGGGGAGCTGTTTTTT
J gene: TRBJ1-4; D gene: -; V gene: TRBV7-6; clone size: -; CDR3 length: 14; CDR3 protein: CASSLRAARGKLFF; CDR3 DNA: TGTGCCAGCAGCTTAAGGGCGGCTCGGGGAAAACTGTTTTTT
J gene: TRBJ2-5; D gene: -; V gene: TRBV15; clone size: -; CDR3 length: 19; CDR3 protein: CATSRDRRIGPGRQETQYF; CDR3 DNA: TGTGCCACCAGCAGAGATCGGCGGATCGGGCCAGGGCGTCAAGAGACCCAGTACTTC
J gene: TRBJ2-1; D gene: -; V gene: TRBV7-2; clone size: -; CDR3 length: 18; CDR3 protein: CASSLERGGRPLNNEQFF; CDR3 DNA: TGTGCCAGCAGCTTAGAAAGGGGCGGCAGACCTCTTAACAATGAGCAGTTCTTC
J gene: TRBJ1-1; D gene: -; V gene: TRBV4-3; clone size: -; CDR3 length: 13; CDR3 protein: CASSQVSNTEAFF; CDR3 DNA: TGCGCCAGCAGCCAAGTTTCGAACACTGAAGCTTTCTTT
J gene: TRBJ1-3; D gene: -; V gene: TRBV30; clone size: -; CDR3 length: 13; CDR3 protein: CAWGPSNENTIYF; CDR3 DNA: TGTGCCTGGGGTCCCTCAAACGAAAACACCATATATTTT
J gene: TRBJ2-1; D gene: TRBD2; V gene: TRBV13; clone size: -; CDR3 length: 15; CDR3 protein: CASSLTSGGGQEQFF; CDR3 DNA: TGTGCCAGCAGTTTAACTAGCGGGGGGGGCCAGGAGCAGTTCTTC
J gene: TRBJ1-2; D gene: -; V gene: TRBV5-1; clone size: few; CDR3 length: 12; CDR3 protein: CASSLPDYGYTF; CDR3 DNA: TGCGCCAGCAGCTTGCCAGACTATGGCTACACCTTC
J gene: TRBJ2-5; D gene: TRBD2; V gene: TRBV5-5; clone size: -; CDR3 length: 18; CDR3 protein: CASSLVPSGGAQVETQYF; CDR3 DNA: TGTGCCAGCAGCTTGGTACCTAGCGGGGGGGCGCAGGTGGAGACCCAGTACTTC
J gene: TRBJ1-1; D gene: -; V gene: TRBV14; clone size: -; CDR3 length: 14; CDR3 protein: CASRRDTANTEAFF; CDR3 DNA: TGTGCCAGCAGACGGGACACGGCGAACACTGAAGCTTTCTTT
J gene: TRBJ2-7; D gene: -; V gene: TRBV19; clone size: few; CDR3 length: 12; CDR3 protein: CATSSGTYEQYF; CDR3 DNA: TGTGCCACTTCGTCGGGGACCTACGAGCAGTACTTC
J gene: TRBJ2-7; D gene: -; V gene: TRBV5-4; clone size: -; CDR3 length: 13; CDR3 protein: CASSRDLLYEQYF; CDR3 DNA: TGTGCCAGCAGCCGGGACTTACTCTACGAGCAGTACTTC